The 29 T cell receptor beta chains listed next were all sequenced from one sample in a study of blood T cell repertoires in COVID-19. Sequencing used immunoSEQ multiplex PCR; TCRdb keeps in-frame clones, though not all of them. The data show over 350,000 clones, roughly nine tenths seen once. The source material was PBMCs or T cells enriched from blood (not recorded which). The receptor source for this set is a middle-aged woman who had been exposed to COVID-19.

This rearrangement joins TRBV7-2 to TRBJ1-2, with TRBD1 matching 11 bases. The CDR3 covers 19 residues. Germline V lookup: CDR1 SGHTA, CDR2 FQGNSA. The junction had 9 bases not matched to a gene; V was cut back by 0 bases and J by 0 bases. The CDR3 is CASSLAPPGQGAPNYGYTF. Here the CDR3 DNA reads TGTGCCAGCAGCTTAGCGCCACCAGGACAGGGGGCGCCTAACTATGGCTACACCTTC.

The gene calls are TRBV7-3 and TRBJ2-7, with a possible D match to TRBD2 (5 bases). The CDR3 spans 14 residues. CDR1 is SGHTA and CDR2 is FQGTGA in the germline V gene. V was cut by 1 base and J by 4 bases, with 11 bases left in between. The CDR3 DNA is TGTGCCAGCAGCTTAAACGGGATCCCGTACGAGCAGTACTTC. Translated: CASSLNGIPYEQYF.

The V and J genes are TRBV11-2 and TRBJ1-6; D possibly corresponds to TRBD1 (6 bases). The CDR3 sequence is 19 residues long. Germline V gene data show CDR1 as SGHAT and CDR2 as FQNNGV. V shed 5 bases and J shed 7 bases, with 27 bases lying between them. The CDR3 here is CASSRIIAPGTTKNSPLHF. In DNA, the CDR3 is TGTGCCAGCAGCCGGATAATCGCCCCAGGGACAACTAAAAATTCACCCCTCCACTTT.

The CDR3 loop reads CASTTKGSGANVLTF. The CDR3 bases are TGTGCCAGTACCACCAAGGGGTCTGGGGCCAACGTCCTGACTTTC. The chain is built from TRBV19 and TRBJ2-6; possible D gene TRBD1, 5 bases. With 7 bases removed from V and 1 base from J, the gap between germline ends came to 11 bases. This CDR3 is built from 15 residues. Germline CDR1 is LNHDA and CDR2 is SQIVND (reference sequence).

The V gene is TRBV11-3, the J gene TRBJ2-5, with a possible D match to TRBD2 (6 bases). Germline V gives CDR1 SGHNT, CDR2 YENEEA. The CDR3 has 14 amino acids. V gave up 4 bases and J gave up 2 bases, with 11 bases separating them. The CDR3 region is CASSYPGTQETQYF. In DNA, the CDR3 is TGTGCCAGCAGCTACCCAGGGACTCAAGAGACCCAGTACTTC.

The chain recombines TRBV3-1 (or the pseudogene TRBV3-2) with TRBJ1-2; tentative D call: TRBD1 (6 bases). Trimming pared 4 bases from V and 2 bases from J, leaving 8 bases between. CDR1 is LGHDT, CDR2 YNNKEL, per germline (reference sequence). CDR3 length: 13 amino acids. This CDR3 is CASSRGQNYGYTF. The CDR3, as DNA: TGTGCCAGCAGCCGAGGACAGAACTATGGCTACACCTTC.

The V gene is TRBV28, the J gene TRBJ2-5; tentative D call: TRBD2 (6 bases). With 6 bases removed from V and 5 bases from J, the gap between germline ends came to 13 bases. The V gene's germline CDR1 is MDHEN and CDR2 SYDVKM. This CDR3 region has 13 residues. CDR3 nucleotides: TGTGCCAGCAGACTGCGGGACTTCGAGACCCAGTACTTC. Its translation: CASRLRDFETQYF.

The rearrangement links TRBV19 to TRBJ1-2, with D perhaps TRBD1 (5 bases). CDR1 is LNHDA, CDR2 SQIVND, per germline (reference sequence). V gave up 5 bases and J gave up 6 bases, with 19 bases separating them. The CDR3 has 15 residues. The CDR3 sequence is CASSSQQVWSDGYTF. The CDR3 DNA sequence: TGTGCCAGTAGTTCCCAACAGGTTTGGTCCGATGGCTACACCTTC. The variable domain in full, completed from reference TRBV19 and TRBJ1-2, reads DGGITQSPKYLFRKEGQNVTLSCEQNLNHDAMYWYRQDPGQGLRLIYYSQIVNDFQKGDIAEGYSVSREKKESFPLTVTSAQKNPTAFYLCASSSQQVWSDGYTFGSGTRLTVV.

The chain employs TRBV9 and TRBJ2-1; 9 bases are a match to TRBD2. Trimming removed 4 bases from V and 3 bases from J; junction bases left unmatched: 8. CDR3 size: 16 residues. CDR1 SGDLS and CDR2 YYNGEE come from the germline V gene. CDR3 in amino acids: CASSPGGGVNYNEQFF. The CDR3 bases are TGTGCCAGCAGCCCGGGCGGGGGGGTTAACTACAATGAGCAGTTCTTC.

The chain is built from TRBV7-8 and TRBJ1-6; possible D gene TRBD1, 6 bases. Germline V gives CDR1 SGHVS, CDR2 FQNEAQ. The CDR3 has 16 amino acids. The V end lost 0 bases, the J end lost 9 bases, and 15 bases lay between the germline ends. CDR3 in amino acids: CASSLALRQGISPLHF. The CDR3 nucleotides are TGTGCCAGCAGCTTAGCGCTCAGGCAGGGGATTTCACCCCTCCACTTT.

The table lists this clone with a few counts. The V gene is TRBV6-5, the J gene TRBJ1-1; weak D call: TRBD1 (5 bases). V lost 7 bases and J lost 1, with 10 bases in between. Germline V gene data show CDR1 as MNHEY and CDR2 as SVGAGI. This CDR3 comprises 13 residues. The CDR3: CASMEQENTEAFF. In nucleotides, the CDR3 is TGTGCCAGCATGGAACAGGAGAACACTGAAGCTTTCTTT.

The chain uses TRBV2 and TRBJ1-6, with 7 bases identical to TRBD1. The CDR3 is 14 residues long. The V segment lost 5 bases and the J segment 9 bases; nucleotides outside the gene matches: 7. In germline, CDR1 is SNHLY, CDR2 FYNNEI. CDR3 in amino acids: CASSQTGISSPLHF. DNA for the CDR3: TGTGCCAGCAGTCAGACAGGGATTAGTTCACCCCTCCACTTT.

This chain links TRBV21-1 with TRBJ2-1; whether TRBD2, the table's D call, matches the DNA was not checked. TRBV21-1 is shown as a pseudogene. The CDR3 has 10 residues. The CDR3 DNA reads TGTGCCAGCAGCCCCCGGGTGCAGTTCTTC. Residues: CASSPRVQFF.

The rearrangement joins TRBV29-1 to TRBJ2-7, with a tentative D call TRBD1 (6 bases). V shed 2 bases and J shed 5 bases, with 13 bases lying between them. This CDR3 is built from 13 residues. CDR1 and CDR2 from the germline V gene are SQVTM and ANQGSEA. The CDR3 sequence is CSVEWGRVDEQYF. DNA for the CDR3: TGCAGCGTTGAATGGGGGCGGGTTGACGAGCAGTACTTC.

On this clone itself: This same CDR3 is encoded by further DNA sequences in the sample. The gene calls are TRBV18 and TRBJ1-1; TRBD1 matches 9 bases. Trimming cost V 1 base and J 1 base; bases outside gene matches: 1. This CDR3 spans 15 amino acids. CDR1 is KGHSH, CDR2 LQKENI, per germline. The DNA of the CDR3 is TGTGCCAGCTCACCACAGGGACAGGGGAACACTGAAGCTTTCTTT. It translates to CASSPQGQGNTEAFF.

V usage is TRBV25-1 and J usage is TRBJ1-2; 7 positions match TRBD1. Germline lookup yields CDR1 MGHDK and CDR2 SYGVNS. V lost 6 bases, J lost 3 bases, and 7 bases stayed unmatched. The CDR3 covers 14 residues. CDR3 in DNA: TGTGCCAGCAGATCGACAGGGCAGGACTATGGCTACACCTTC. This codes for CASRSTGQDYGYTF.

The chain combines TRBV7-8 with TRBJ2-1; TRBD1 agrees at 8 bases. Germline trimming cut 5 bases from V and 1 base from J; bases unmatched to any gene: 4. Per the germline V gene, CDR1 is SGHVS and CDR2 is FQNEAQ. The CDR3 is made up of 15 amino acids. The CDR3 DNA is TGTGCCAGCAGCCCCAGGACAGGGTCCTACAATGAGCAGTTCTTC. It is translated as CASSPRTGSYNEQFF.

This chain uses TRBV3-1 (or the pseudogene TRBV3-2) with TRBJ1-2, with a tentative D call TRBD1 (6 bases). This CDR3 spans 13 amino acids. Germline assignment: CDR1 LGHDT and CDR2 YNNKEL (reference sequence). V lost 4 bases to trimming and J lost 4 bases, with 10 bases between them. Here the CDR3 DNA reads TGTGCCAGCAGCCTAAGGGGGGGCTATGGCTACACCTTC. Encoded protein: CASSLRGGYGYTF.

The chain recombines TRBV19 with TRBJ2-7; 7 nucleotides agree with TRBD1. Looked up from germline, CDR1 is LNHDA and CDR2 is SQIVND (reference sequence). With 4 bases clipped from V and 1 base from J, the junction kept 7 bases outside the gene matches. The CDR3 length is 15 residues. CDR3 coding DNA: TGTGCCAGTAGTACGACGGGACAGCGTTCCTACGAGCAGTACTTC. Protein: CASSTTGQRSYEQYF.

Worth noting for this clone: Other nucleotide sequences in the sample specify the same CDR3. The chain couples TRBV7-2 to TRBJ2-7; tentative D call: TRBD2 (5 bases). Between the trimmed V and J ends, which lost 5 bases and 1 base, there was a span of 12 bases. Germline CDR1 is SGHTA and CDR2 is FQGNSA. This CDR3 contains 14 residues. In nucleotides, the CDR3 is TGTGCCAGCAGCCCCGGACTTTCTTCCTACGAGCAGTACTTC. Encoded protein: CASSPGLSSYEQYF.

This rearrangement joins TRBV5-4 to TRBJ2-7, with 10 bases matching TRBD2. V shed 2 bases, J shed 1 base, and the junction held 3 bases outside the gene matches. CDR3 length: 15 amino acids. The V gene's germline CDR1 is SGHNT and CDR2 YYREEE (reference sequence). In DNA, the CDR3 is TGTGCCAGCAGCTTAGCGGGGGGGCAGTCCTACGAGCAGTACTTC. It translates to CASSLAGGQSYEQYF.

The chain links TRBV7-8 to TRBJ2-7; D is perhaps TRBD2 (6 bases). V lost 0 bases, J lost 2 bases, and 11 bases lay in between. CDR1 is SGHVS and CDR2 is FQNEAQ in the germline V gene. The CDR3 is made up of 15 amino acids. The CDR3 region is CASSLARLGPYEQYF. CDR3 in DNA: TGTGCCAGCAGCTTAGCACGACTAGGCCCCTACGAGCAGTACTTC.

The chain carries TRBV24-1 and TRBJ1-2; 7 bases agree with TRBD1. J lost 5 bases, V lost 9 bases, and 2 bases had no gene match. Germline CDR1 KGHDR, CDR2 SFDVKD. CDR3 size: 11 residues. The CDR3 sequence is CATGDRYGYTF. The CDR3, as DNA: TGTGCCACCGGGGACAGATATGGCTACACCTTC.

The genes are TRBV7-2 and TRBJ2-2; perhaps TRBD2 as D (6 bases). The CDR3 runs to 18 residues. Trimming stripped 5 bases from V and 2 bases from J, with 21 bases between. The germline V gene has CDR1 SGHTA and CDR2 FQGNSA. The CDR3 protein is CASSPRDSNFINTGELFF. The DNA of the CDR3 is TGTGCCAGCAGCCCAAGGGACTCAAACTTTATTAACACCGGGGAGCTGTTTTTT.

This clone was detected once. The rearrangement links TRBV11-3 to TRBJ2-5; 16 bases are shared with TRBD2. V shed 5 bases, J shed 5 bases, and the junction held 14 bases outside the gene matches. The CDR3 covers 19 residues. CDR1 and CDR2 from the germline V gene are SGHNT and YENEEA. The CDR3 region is CASSQEPGLAGGPGETQYF. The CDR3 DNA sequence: TGTGCCAGCAGCCAGGAGCCGGGACTAGCGGGAGGGCCGGGGGAGACCCAGTACTTC.

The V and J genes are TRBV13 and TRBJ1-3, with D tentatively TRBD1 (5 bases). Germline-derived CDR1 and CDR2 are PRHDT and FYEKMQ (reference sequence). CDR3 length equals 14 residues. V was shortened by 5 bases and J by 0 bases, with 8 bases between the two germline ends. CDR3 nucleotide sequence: TGTGCCAGCAGCGAAGGGGTCTCTGGAAACACCATATATTTT. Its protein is CASSEGVSGNTIYF.

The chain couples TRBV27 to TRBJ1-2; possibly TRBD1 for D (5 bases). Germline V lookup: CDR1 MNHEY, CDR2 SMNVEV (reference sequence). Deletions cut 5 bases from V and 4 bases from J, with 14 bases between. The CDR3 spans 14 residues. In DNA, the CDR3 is TGTGCCAGCAGTCCCCCAGGGTTGGGCTATGGCTACACCTTC. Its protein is CASSPPGLGYGYTF.

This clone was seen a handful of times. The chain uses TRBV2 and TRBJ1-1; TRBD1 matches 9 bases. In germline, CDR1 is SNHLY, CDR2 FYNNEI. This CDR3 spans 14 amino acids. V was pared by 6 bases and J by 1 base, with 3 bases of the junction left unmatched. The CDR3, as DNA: TGTGCCAGCAGCAAGGGACAGGGGAACACTGAAGCTTTCTTT. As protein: CASSKGQGNTEAFF.

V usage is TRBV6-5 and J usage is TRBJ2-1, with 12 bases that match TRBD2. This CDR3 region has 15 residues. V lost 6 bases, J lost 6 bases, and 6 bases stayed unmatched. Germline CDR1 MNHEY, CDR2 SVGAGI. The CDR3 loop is CASRPRTSGANEQFF. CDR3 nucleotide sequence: TGTGCCAGCAGACCACGGACTAGCGGGGCCAATGAGCAGTTCTTC.